This entry lists 26 T cell receptor beta chains sequenced from one sample in a study of Graves' ophthalmopathy and Graves' hyperthyroidism. The TCR beta CDR3 regions underwent amplification from RNA transcripts. First-round RT-PCR employed HTBI primers, with a second-round multiplex PCR after it. From the multiplex PCR reads, TCRdb called clonotypes with MiXCR, one entry per CDR3 protein. The sample contains 650,000 to 900,000 distinct CDR3 sequences, about 44% of which appear only once. Sequenced: peripheral blood. The receptors shown here come from an adult man with Graves' ophthalmopathy.

The sample holds a few counts of this clonotype. J is TRBJ1-3 and V is TRBV2; 9 bases agree with TRBD1. Germline-derived CDR1 and CDR2 are SNHLY and FYNNEI. The CDR3 is 15 residues long. V shed 5 bases, J shed 3 bases, and the junction held 5 bases outside the gene matches. CDR3 nucleotides: TGTGCCAGCAGTCTACGACAGGGGGGTGGAAACACCATATATTTT. Protein: CASSLRQGGGNTIYF.

This clonotype was seen repeatedly, ten times or more. This chain joins TRBV2 and TRBJ1-1; D perhaps matches TRBD1 (5 bases). Germline lookup yields CDR1 SNHLY and CDR2 FYNNEI. The V end lost 0 bases, the J end lost 11 bases, and 16 bases lay between the germline ends. The CDR3 contains 14 residues. CDR3 loop: CASSEALLGRRAFF. Here the CDR3 DNA reads TGTGCCAGCAGTGAAGCGCTTCTGGGACGGCGGGCTTTCTTT.

This clonotype came up many times. The CDR3 sequence is CASRVGTSGPQETQYF. The CDR3 DNA follows: TGTGCCAGCAGGGTCGGGACTAGCGGTCCTCAAGAGACCCAGTACTTC. The chain couples TRBV2 to TRBJ2-5, with 11 bases that match TRBD2. V shed 6 bases, J shed 2 bases, and the junction held 8 bases outside the gene matches. This CDR3 region has 16 residues. Looked up from germline, CDR1 is SNHLY and CDR2 is FYNNEI.

The chain uses TRBV4-3 and TRBJ1-5, with no clear D. Germline-derived CDR1 and CDR2 are LGHNA and YSLEER. V gave up 0 bases and J gave up 0 bases, with 6 bases separating them. The CDR3 covers 15 residues. The CDR3 spells CASSQDPASNQPQHF. For the CDR3, the DNA is TGCGCCAGCAGCCAAGATCCGGCTAGCAATCAGCCCCAGCATTTT.

Details on this clonotype: This is likely a read error, given that the CDR3 carries no conserved phenylalanine or tryptophan at its end. The V call is TRBV24-1, the J call TRBJ1-5; TRBD1 aligns across 9 bases. This CDR3 contains 15 residues. Germline-derived CDR1 and CDR2 are KGHDR and SFDVKD. The CDR3 DNA is TGTGCCAGCAGTTACTCCTTGACAGGGGGTCAGCCCCAGCATCTT. Encoded protein: CASSYSLTGGQPQHL.

This chain uses TRBV24-1 with TRBJ1-5; TRBD1 agrees at 10 bases. The CDR3 runs 15 residues. Trimming at V came to 5 bases and at J to 5 bases, leaving 5 bases not matched to a gene. Per the germline V gene, CDR1 is KGHDR and CDR2 is SFDVKD. This CDR3 is CATSGHGTGDQPQHF. CDR3 DNA: TGTGCCACCAGTGGTCATGGGACAGGGGATCAGCCCCAGCATTTT.

J is TRBJ2-3 and V is TRBV19; tentatively, D is TRBD2 (6 bases). From germline, CDR1 is LNHDA and CDR2 SQIVND (reference sequence). The CDR3 sequence is 14 residues long. The V end was cut by 6 bases, the J end by 0 bases, with 10 bases between. The CDR3 nucleotides read TGTGCCAGTAGAGGAGGGTTGAGCACAGATACGCAGTATTTT. Translation: CASRGGLSTDTQYF.

The rearrangement joins TRBV2 to TRBJ2-7, with 8 nucleotides matching TRBD2. From germline, CDR1 is SNHLY and CDR2 FYNNEI. CDR3 size: 15 residues. V was pared by 7 bases and J by 0 bases, with 8 bases of the junction left unmatched. Here the CDR3 reads CASIEGGRFSYEQYF. CDR3 bases: TGTGCCAGCATCGAAGGCGGGAGGTTCTCCTACGAGCAGTACTTC.

The chain links TRBV5-4 to TRBJ1-1, with TRBD1 as a possible D gene (5 bases). The germline V and J ends were trimmed by 3 bases and 6 bases, with 12 bases remaining between them. Per the germline V gene, CDR1 is SGHNT and CDR2 is YYREEE (reference sequence). The CDR3 has 13 residues. The CDR3 loop reads CASSSPGRPEAFF. The CDR3 region has the DNA TGTGCCAGCAGCTCGCCGGGGCGCCCTGAAGCTTTCTTT.

The V call is TRBV24-1, the J call TRBJ1-5; 9 positions match TRBD1. The CDR3 runs 15 residues. J gave up 11 bases and V 6 bases, and 13 bases lay outside the gene matches. From germline, CDR1 is KGHDR and CDR2 SFDVKD. CDR3 in amino acids: CATSLTRDRVRTQHF. In nucleotides, the CDR3 is TGTGCCACCAGTTTAACGAGGGACAGGGTAAGAACCCAGCATTTT.

This clonotype was seen many times. The chain employs TRBV12-3 or TRBV12-4 and TRBJ1-5; TRBD1 aligns across 7 bases. The V and J ends lost 5 bases and 3 bases, in that order; junction bases with no gene match: 4. The CDR3 is 14 amino acids. The CDR3 here is CASSPGQHNQPQHF. CDR3 coding DNA: TGTGCCAGCAGTCCGGGACAGCACAATCAGCCCCAGCATTTT.

The chain carries TRBV15 and TRBJ1-2; D is unresolved. The CDR3 has 16 amino acids. Germline loops: CDR1 LNHNV, CDR2 YYDKDF (reference sequence). V gave up 0 bases and J gave up 2 bases, with 13 bases separating them. Here the CDR3 reads CATSRDKTSGNYGYTF. CDR3 nucleotides: TGTGCCACCAGCAGAGATAAGACTAGCGGGAACTATGGCTACACCTTC.

The rearrangement links TRBV10-3 to TRBJ2-7, with a possible D match to TRBD2 (6 bases). The closer fit of TRBJ2-1 to the DNA end suggests the J call may be wrong. Germline V gene lookup returns CDR1 ENHRY and CDR2 SYGVKD. The CDR3 consists of 13 residues. CDR3 sequence (DNA): TGTGCCAGCGGGCCTAGCGCCTACAATGAGCAGTTCTTC. Encoded protein: CASGPSAYNEQFF.

The chain uses TRBV25-1 and TRBJ1-4; no definite D call. Trimming left V 4 bases short and J 10 bases short, with 7 bases between. CDR1 and CDR2 from the germline V gene are MGHDK and SYGVNS. The CDR3 loop spans 11 amino acids. CDR3 nucleotides: TGTGCCAGCAGTGCCGACGGAAAACTGTTTTTT. Translated, it gives CASSADGKLFF.

The table lists this clonotype with a count of one. One junction end does not reproduce the germline sequence, and a read error may be involved. The rearrangement links TRBV9 to TRBJ1-3; D unclear. Germline CDR1 reads SGDLS; CDR2 reads YYNGEE. The CDR3 is made up of 15 amino acids. CDR3 bases: TGTGCCAGCAGCGTAGGGCACGTTTCTGGAAGCACCATATATTTT. Translation: CASSVGHVSGSTIYF. Full variable domain (outside the CDR3, taken from reference TRBV9 and TRBJ1-3): DSGVTQTPKHLITATGQRVTLRCSPRSGDLSVYWYQQSLDQGLQFLIQYYNGEERAKGNILERFSAQQFPDLHSELNLSSLELGDSALYFCASSVGHVSGSTIYFGEGSWLTVV.

This clonotype was detected only a few times. V and J are TRBV2 and TRBJ1-1; D unclear. The V end was cut by 5 bases, the J end by 0 bases, with 10 bases between. The CDR3 is 14 amino acids. Germline CDR1 SNHLY, CDR2 FYNNEI. For the CDR3, the DNA is TGTGCCAGCAGTCCAAATCCACTGAACACTGAAGCTTTCTTT. It codes for CASSPNPLNTEAFF.

This clonotype was seen more than once but under ten times. V usage is TRBV2 and J usage is TRBJ2-3, with TRBD1 identical over 8 bases. V dropped 11 bases and J dropped 1; count of bases not matched to a gene: 5. The CDR3 totals 13 residues. Germline V gene sequence: CDR1 SNHLY, CDR2 FYNNEI. CDR3 sequence: CAAGQAGTDTQYF. The CDR3 DNA reads TGTGCCGCGGGACAGGCAGGCACAGATACGCAGTATTTT.

The rearrangement joins TRBV15 to TRBJ2-2, with D perhaps assigned TRBD1 or TRBD2 (5 bases each). The V end lost 0 bases, the J end lost 2 bases, and 16 bases lay between the germline ends. Germline V gene data show CDR1 as LNHNV and CDR2 as YYDKDF (reference sequence). The CDR3 covers 18 residues. The CDR3 region is CATSRDPQGRHNTGELFF. The DNA for the CDR3 is TGTGCCACCAGCAGAGATCCCCAGGGACGTCACAACACCGGGGAGCTGTTTTTT.

The chain joins TRBV5-4 to TRBJ2-7, with 8 bases lining up with TRBD1. Per the germline V gene, CDR1 is SGHNT and CDR2 is YYREEE (reference sequence). V shed 5 bases, J shed 6 bases, and the junction held 13 bases outside the gene matches. This CDR3 contains 15 residues. CDR3 nucleotide sequence: TGTGCCAGCAGTCCGGAGTTGACAGGGGTTTCCGAGCAGTACTTC. This sequence encodes CASSPELTGVSEQYF.

The chain uses TRBV19 and TRBJ2-2; TRBD1 is a possible D gene (5 bases). Germline values: CDR1 LNHDA, CDR2 SQIVND (reference sequence). This CDR3 comprises 13 residues. V was clipped by 8 bases and J by 3 bases, with 10 bases between them. CDR3 bases: TGTGCCAGTGGTGCAGGGTACACCGGGGAGCTGTTTTTT. Translating it yields CASGAGYTGELFF.

This clonotype was seen many times. The V call is TRBV19, the J call TRBJ1-2; unclear D gene. Trimming took 8 bases from V and 2 from J, leaving 18 bases between them. CDR3 length equals 15 residues. Germline V gene lookup returns CDR1 LNHDA and CDR2 SQIVND (reference sequence). This chain's CDR3 is CASRSLGSLNYGYTF. The CDR3 DNA reads TGTGCCAGTCGGTCATTGGGCAGCCTAAACTATGGCTACACCTTC.

This clonotype was seen a single time. This rearrangement joins TRBV10-3 to TRBJ1-2; D is ambiguous. The CDR3 length is 16 residues. V lost 2 bases and J lost 4, with 17 bases in between. Germline V gene sequence: CDR1 ENHRY, CDR2 SYGVKD. The CDR3 is CAISESPGGRIYGYTF. DNA of the CDR3: TGTGCCATCAGTGAGAGTCCTGGAGGAAGGATCTATGGCTACACCTTC.

J is TRBJ1-1 and V is TRBV29-1, with 11 nucleotides matching TRBD1. The CDR3 sequence is 13 residues long. CDR1 is SQVTM, CDR2 ANQGSEA, per germline. With V trimmed by 6 bases and J by 6 bases, 6 bases remained unmatched. CDR3: CSVNRGQGAEAFF. The CDR3 coding sequence is TGCAGCGTAAACAGGGGACAGGGGGCTGAAGCTTTCTTT.

The rearrangement links TRBV2 to TRBJ1-3; a possible D gene is TRBD1 (6 bases). CDR3 size: 15 residues. V was clipped by 8 bases and J by 0 bases, with 14 bases between them. The germline V gene encodes CDR1 SNHLY and CDR2 FYNNEI. Written as DNA, the CDR3 is TGTGCCAGCTCACCATGGACAGCCTCTGGAAACACCATATATTTT. As protein: CASSPWTASGNTIYF.

With regard to this clonotype: A much more abundant neighbour one base away suggests this may be a read error. As DNA, the CDR3 is TGTGCCGGCAGCTTAGGTCCAGGGCGCGGGCCCCAGCATTTT. This translates into CAGSLGPGRGPQHF. This chain joins TRBV7-9 and TRBJ1-5, with D tentatively TRBD1 (5 bases). The germline V gene encodes CDR1 SEHNR and CDR2 FQNEAQ (reference sequence). This CDR3 has 14 amino acids.

The gene calls are TRBV29-1 and TRBJ2-3; 11 bases are shared with TRBD2. The CDR3 totals 14 residues. J gave up 5 bases and V 3 bases, and 4 bases lay outside the gene matches. Germline assignment: CDR1 SQVTM and CDR2 ANQGSEA. The CDR3 here is CSVEGTSGGDTQYF. CDR3 DNA sequence: TGCAGCGTTGAGGGGACTAGCGGAGGAGATACGCAGTATTTT.